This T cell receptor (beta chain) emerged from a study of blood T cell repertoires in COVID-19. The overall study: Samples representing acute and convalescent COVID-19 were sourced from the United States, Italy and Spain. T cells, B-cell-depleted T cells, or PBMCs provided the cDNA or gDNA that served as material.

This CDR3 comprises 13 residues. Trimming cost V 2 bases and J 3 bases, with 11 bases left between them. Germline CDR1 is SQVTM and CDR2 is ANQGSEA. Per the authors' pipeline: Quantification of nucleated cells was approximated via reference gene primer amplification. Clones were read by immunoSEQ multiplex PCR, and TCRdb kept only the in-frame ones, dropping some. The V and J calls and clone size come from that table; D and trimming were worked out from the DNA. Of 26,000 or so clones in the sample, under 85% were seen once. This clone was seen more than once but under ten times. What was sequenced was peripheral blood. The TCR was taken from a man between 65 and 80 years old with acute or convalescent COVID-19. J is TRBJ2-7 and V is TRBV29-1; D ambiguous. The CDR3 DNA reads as TGCAGCGTTGAAAGACTCCCCCTCTACGAGCAGTACTTC. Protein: CSVERLPLYEQYF.